The rows below give T cell receptor beta chains drawn from one sample of a study of T cells after yellow fever vaccination. TCRdb processed the 5' RACE reads anew with MiXCR; each CDR3 protein has one entry. The repertoire includes hundreds of thousands of distinct CDR3 sequences, around a sixth of them detected once, and around a sixth sits in the top ten. The material was PBMCs, obtained around 5 days after the first yellow fever vaccination. Every receptor here comes from a man aged 18-30 years who received the YFV17D yellow fever vaccine. CDR3s include the opening cysteine and the closing phenylalanine or tryptophan. D genes are given only for firm matches. Only some rows state a clone size, as once, few, many or a class for expanded clones.

v_gene: TRBV7-2; d_gene: NA; len: 16; j_gene: TRBJ1-3; abundance: NA; CDR3nt: TGTGCCAGCGGTCGGTGGGGCGCGGAGGCTGGAAACACCATATATTTT; CDR3aa: CASGRWGAEAGNTIYF
v_gene: TRBV4-1; d_gene: NA; len: 13; j_gene: TRBJ1-2; abundance: NA; CDR3nt: TGCGCCAGCAGCCCTTGGACGGGTTATGGCTACACCTTC; CDR3aa: CASSPWTGYGYTF
v_gene: TRBV5-1; d_gene: NA; len: 15; j_gene: TRBJ1-3; abundance: few; CDR3nt: TGCGCCAGCAGCTTGTCGGAGGTCTCTGGAAACACCATATATTTT; CDR3aa: CASSLSEVSGNTIYF
v_gene: TRBV7-2; d_gene: NA; len: 14; j_gene: TRBJ2-3; abundance: many; CDR3nt: TGTGCCAGCAAGAGGAGGGGGTTTGGGGATACGCAGTATTTT; CDR3aa: CASKRRGFGDTQYF
v_gene: TRBV4-2; d_gene: NA; len: 12; j_gene: TRBJ1-2; abundance: NA; CDR3nt: TGTGCCAGCAGCCAAGCTCCCTATGGCTACACCTTC; CDR3aa: CASSQAPYGYTF
v_gene: TRBV11-2; d_gene: NA; len: 18; j_gene: TRBJ2-1; abundance: few; CDR3nt: TGTGCCAGCAGCTTACCCTTCGGGGTTGTCAGCTCCTACAATGAGCAGTTCTTC; CDR3aa: CASSLPFGVVSSYNEQFF
v_gene: TRBV7-2; d_gene: NA; len: 13; j_gene: TRBJ1-1; abundance: NA; CDR3nt: TGTGCCAGCAGCTTAGCGAGAACAGCTGAAGCTTTCTTT; CDR3aa: CASSLARTAEAFF
v_gene: TRBV9; d_gene: TRBD2; len: 14; j_gene: TRBJ2-5; abundance: NA; CDR3nt: TGTGCCAGCGCCAAGGGACTAGCCCCAGAGACCCAGTACTTC; CDR3aa: CASAKGLAPETQYF
v_gene: TRBV20-1; d_gene: NA; len: 13; j_gene: TRBJ2-1; abundance: NA; CDR3nt: TGCAGTGCTAGCGGGACACCCGGGGATGAGCAGTTCTTC; CDR3aa: CSASGTPGDEQFF
v_gene: TRBV3-1; d_gene: TRBD1; len: 18; j_gene: TRBJ2-2; abundance: few; CDR3nt: TGTGCCAGCAGCCTCCATGCTAGACAGGGCACGAACACCGGGGAGCTGTTTTTT; CDR3aa: CASSLHARQGTNTGELFF
v_gene: TRBV7-9; d_gene: NA; len: 16; j_gene: TRBJ2-7; abundance: NA; CDR3nt: TGTGCCAGCAGCTTAGTAGGGCAGCTAGGCTCCTACGAGCAGTACTTC; CDR3aa: CASSLVGQLGSYEQYF
v_gene: TRBV20-1; d_gene: NA; len: 12; j_gene: TRBJ2-5; abundance: few; CDR3nt: TGCAGTGCTTCAGGGTCACAAGAGACCCAGTACTTC; CDR3aa: CSASGSQETQYF
v_gene: TRBV3-1; d_gene: NA; len: 14; j_gene: TRBJ2-5; abundance: few; CDR3nt: TGTGCCAGCAGTCATACACAGATACAAGAGACCCAGTACTTC; CDR3aa: CASSHTQIQETQYF
v_gene: TRBV5-1; d_gene: NA; len: 15; j_gene: TRBJ2-7; abundance: NA; CDR3nt: TGCGCCAGCAGCCGGGGCGGGGAATTCTCGGTCGAGCAGTACTTC; CDR3aa: CASSRGGEFSVEQYF
v_gene: TRBV20-1; d_gene: NA; len: 15; j_gene: TRBJ1-5; abundance: few; CDR3nt: TGCAGTGCTAGACCTCCCTCTGGAAGCAATCAGCCCCAGCATTTT; CDR3aa: CSARPPSGSNQPQHF
v_gene: TRBV7-9; d_gene: NA; len: 13; j_gene: TRBJ1-1; abundance: NA; CDR3nt: TGTGCCAGCAGCATGAGACGGTCGCTAGAAGCTTTCTTT; CDR3aa: CASSMRRSLEAFF
v_gene: TRBV7-3; d_gene: NA; len: 16; j_gene: TRBJ2-2; abundance: few; CDR3nt: TGTGCCAGCAGCTTACAGGGACCCGCCCCAGCCGGGGAGCTGTTTTTT; CDR3aa: CASSLQGPAPAGELFF
v_gene: TRBV20-1; d_gene: TRBD1; len: 15; j_gene: TRBJ2-7; abundance: NA; CDR3nt: TGCAGTGTTACGGACAGGCTTAGTGGACCCTACGAGCAGTACTTC; CDR3aa: CSVTDRLSGPYEQYF
v_gene: TRBV7-2; d_gene: NA; len: 16; j_gene: TRBJ2-3; abundance: NA; CDR3nt: TGTGCCAGCAGCCAAGGTCGGGGTGTACGGACAGATACGCAGTATTTT; CDR3aa: CASSQGRGVRTDTQYF
v_gene: TRBV7-9; d_gene: NA; len: 13; j_gene: TRBJ1-2; abundance: NA; CDR3nt: TGTGCCAGCAGCTTAGCTGTGGGTGAGGGCTACACCTTC; CDR3aa: CASSLAVGEGYTF
v_gene: TRBV20-1; d_gene: TRBD1; len: 13; j_gene: TRBJ1-4; abundance: few; CDR3nt: TGCAGTGCCGAGTCACAGGGGAAAGGAAAACTGTTTTTT; CDR3aa: CSAESQGKGKLFF
v_gene: TRBV10-3; d_gene: NA; len: 19; j_gene: TRBJ1-1; abundance: NA; CDR3nt: TGTGCCATCAGTGAGTCGACACCTCGGGACACCGGCAGAAAGCGTGAGGCTTTCTTT; CDR3aa: CAISESTPRDTGRKREAFF
v_gene: TRBV28; d_gene: NA; len: 13; j_gene: TRBJ2-7; abundance: NA; CDR3nt: TGTGCCAGCAGTTTGCCAGGACCCTACGAGCAGTACTTC; CDR3aa: CASSLPGPYEQYF
v_gene: TRBV7-2; d_gene: NA; len: 14; j_gene: TRBJ1-6; abundance: NA; CDR3nt: TGTGCCAGCAGCTTAAGGGGTAGGGATTCACCCCTCCACTTT; CDR3aa: CASSLRGRDSPLHF
v_gene: TRBV5-1; d_gene: NA; len: 15; j_gene: TRBJ1-4; abundance: many; CDR3nt: TGCGCCAGCAGCCTCGGACACGGAATCAATGAAAAACTGTTTTTT; CDR3aa: CASSLGHGINEKLFF
v_gene: TRBV4-1; d_gene: NA; len: 16; j_gene: TRBJ2-7; abundance: few; CDR3nt: TGCGCCAGCAGCCAAGGGTTAAACACAGGGCCCCACGAGCAGTACTTC; CDR3aa: CASSQGLNTGPHEQYF
v_gene: TRBV7-3; d_gene: NA; len: 16; j_gene: TRBJ2-1; abundance: few; CDR3nt: TGTGCCAGCAGCTTAAATGGGGACCGCCTTTTTAATGAGCAGTTCTTC; CDR3aa: CASSLNGDRLFNEQFF
v_gene: TRBV5-1; d_gene: TRBD1; len: 13; j_gene: TRBJ1-2; abundance: NA; CDR3nt: TGCGCCAGCAGCTCGACGATACAGGGGGACCTCACCTTC; CDR3aa: CASSSTIQGDLTF